This entry is about one TCR beta chain. Its antigen is unidentified. This could be a read error, since a much larger clone is one nucleotide away. For CDR3 and TCR beta VDJ profiling, genomic DNA was the template used. MiXCR, run by TCRdb on the reads, gives a single entry per CDR3 protein. The data contain 160,000 or so distinct CDR3 sequences, 40% to 50% of them singletons. The data originate from a study of CD8+CD57+ T cells in acquired aplastic anemia. As for the study in general: DNA from sorted CD4+ and CD8+ cells averaged roughly 3.2 ug. The study's findings and limits: CD8+ Simpson's diversity did not differ significantly between patients and controls.

CD8+CD57+ cell expansion had been shown by flow cytometry in patients chosen for sequencing. The sequenced sample consisted of sorted CD4+, CD8+, or CD8+CD57+ T cells (not recorded which) from PBMCs. The receptor's source is a human donor with aplastic anemia.

CDR3 coding DNA: TGTGCCAGCAGCAGACTAGCGGCTAGCGCAGATACGCAGTATTTT. This sequence encodes CASSRLAASADTQYF. This chain joins TRBV12-3 or TRBV12-4 and TRBJ2-3, with 9 bases aligning to TRBD2. The CDR3 has 15 residues. The J segment lost 4 bases and the V segment lost 6 bases, leaving 8 bases of the junction unmatched.